The 2 T cell receptor beta chains given below trace back to one sample, sequenced in a study of shared clonotypes between healthy human individuals. Profiled with immunoSEQ multiplex PCR; TCRdb holds only in-frame clones, not every one. Here the sample spans a few hundred thousand clones, roughly 96% being singletons. The source material was memory CD8+ T cells sorted from blood. Subset defined: CD45RO+ cells pooled with CCR7-negative TemRA cells. Receptors were obtained from a man aged 25 to 40 in good health.

This chain uses TRBV12-2 with TRBJ1-5; TRBD1 was called by the table and not checked on the DNA. TRBV12-2 has pseudogene status. The CDR3 totals 14 residues. The CDR3 reads CASRPTGGNQPQHF. In DNA form, the CDR3 reads TGTGCAAGTCGCCCGACAGGGGGCAATCAGCCCCAGCATTTT.

The rearrangement links TRBV28 to TRBJ1-2; tentatively, D is TRBD1 (5 bases). Trimming cost V 5 bases and J 0 bases, with 16 bases left between them. Germline V gene data show CDR1 as MDHEN and CDR2 as SYDVKM. The CDR3 runs 16 residues. CDR3 loop: CASSKTGVPPNYGYTF. Here the CDR3 DNA reads TGTGCCAGCAGTAAAACAGGAGTGCCACCTAACTATGGCTACACCTTC.